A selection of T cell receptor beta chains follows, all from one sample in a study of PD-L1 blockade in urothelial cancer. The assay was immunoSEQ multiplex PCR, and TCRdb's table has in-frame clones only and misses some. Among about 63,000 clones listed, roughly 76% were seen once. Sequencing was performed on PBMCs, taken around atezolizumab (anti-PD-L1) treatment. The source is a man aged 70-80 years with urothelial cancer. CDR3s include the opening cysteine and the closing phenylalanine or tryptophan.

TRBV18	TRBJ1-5	CASSGGQGANQPQHF
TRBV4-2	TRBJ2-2	CASSQESAGELFF
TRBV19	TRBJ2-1	CASTLLAGVSSYNEQFF
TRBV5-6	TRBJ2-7	CASSPKSGVPYEQYF
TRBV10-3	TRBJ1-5	CASRGGLRGNQPQHF
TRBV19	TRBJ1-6	CASSLQGNSPLHF
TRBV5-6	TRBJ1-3	CASSPLGDSATGNTIYF
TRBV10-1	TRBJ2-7	CASSQTIVLAAKSYEQYF
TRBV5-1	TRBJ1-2	CASSFSGSASSNYGYTF
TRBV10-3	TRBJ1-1	CAISPTGGFGTEAFF
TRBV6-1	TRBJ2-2	CASSLAGVGELFF
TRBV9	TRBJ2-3	CASSVLGGHGTDTQYF
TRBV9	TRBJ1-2	CASSNRDRGRMNYGYTF
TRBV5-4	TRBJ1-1	CASSLEPGRNTEAFF
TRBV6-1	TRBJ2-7	CATLRGYEQYF
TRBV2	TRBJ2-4	CASTLQGVLAKNIQYF
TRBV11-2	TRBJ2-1	CASSTWTGGSNEQFF
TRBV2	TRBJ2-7	CASSELRGGYEQYF
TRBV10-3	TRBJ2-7	CAISEFSGLAGDYEQYF
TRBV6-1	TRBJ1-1	CASDYGRGKKTEAFF
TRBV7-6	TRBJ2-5	CASSTRAGQETQYF
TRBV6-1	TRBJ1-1	CASHPGQGRAFF
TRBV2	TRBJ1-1	CASSPPPRDRGAFF
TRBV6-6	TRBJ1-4	CASSSQVREKLFF
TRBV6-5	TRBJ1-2	CASSSPPGTGGYTF
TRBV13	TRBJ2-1	CASSSWTSGVDEQFF
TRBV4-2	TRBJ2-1	CASSQGGGRHNEQFF
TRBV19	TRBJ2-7	CASSNLAKSYEQYF
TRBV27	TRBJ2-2	CASTFSGRDFGELFF
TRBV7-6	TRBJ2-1	CASSLQGNEQFF
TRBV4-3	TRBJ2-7	CASSQDKGYEQYF
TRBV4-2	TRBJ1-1	CASSQAEEVVAFF
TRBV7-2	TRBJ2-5	CASSPETGTDQETQYF
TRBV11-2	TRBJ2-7	CASSSPWLRDEQYF
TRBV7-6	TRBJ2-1	CASSSNGGGRLYNEQFF